In its sample, the clone carrying this TCR beta chain was seen many times. The target antigen is unknown. TCRdb itself ran the reads through MiXCR, one entry per CDR3 protein. Of roughly 120,000 distinct CDR3 sequences in the sample, about a tenth are singletons; the top ten hold around 33%. This specimen belongs to a study of T cell repertoires in cytomegalovirus infection. About the study: Signatures in public TCR beta sequences pointed to both CMV infection and matching HLA type. Study findings and constraints: Predominance within the ex vivo response was attributable to HLA-C-restricted CMV-specific TCR beta clonotypes.

Germline V gives CDR1 MNHEY, CDR2 SMNVEV (reference sequence). V was pared by 6 bases and J by 6 bases, with 19 bases between. This CDR3 spans 15 amino acids. Sequencing was done on a sample of PBMCs, sequenced either directly or after in vitro stimulation (not recorded which). The receptor was isolated from a human donor in good health (CMV status not recorded). Some clones in this sample may be carry-over from other donors' samples. V is TRBV27 and J is TRBJ2-3, with D unresolved. DNA for the CDR3: TGTGCCAGCAGAATTGCGACGGGTTTATGGGATACGCAGTATTTT. Amino acids: CASRIATGLWDTQYF.